This entry concerns a single T cell receptor (beta chain). Its antigen remains unidentified. This sample is drawn from a study of OX40 agonist ivuxolimab in advanced cancers. Study background: Head and neck, renal cell, melanoma or hepatocellular carcinoma were the cancers that dose-escalation patients had. Study-wide points: CD4+ T cells averaged fewer expanded clones than CD8+ T cells. Partial responders at 0.1-3.0 mg/kg had among the lowest clonal expansion.

The data were produced by immunoSEQ multiplex PCR, yet TCRdb's version contains in-frame clones alone and is incomplete. This table holds approximately 58,000 clones, roughly 77% found once. Sampling of blood occurred at baseline, cycle 4 day 1, and cycle 7 day 1. The sample here was CD4+ or CD8+ T cells sorted from blood, taken in a trial of the OX40 agonist ivuxolimab. This clonotype was obtained from an adult with an advanced solid tumor such as melanoma, head and neck, liver or kidney cancer.

In DNA, the CDR3 is TGTGCCAGCAGCTTACACGGTACGTCCCTCAATGAGCAGTTCTTC. The encoded protein is CASSLHGTSLNEQFF. The chain has TRBV7-9 and TRBJ2-1; no clear D gene. The germline V gene has CDR1 SEHNR and CDR2 FQNEAQ (reference sequence). This CDR3 region has 15 residues. V lost 2 bases and J lost 6, with 14 bases in between. The whole variable domain, remainder taken from reference TRBV7-9 and TRBJ2-1, is DTGVSQNPRHKITKRGQNVTFRCDPISEHNRLYWYRQTLGQGPEFLTYFQNEAQLEKSRLLSDRFSAERPKGSFSTLEIQRTEQGDSAMYLCASSLHGTSLNEQFFGPGTRLTVL.